This T cell receptor (beta chain) was recovered during a study of TIL therapy for anti-PD-1-resistant metastatic lung cancer. Study-level information: Progressing patients received lymphodepletion, expanded TIL infusion and IL-2. Most patients had lung adenocarcinoma. Median tumor PD-L1 proportion score was 6%.

Trimming pared 3 bases from V and 0 bases from J, leaving 11 bases between. CDR3 size: 15 residues. The germline CDR1 and CDR2 sequences are SGHVS and FQNEAQ. The libraries were made with immunoSEQ v3. Survey-level samples got approximately 2 million read pairs; deep-level samples got about 5-6.5 million. Generated by immunoSEQ multiplex PCR, the TCRdb table keeps only in-frame clones and is missing some. The table shows approximately 60,000 clones, with around 79% occurring only once. Time point defined: pre-treatment sample, taken before nivolumab and TIL therapy. The rearrangement uses TRBV7-8 and TRBJ1-2, with TRBD1 as a possible D gene (6 bases). The sequences come from blood, collected at baseline. This TCR was sampled from a person aged 25-85 years with non-small cell lung cancer. This CDR3 is CASSFTGSANYGYTF. In nucleotides, the CDR3 is TGTGCCAGCAGCTTTACAGGGTCGGCTAACTATGGCTACACCTTC.